This TCR beta chain was obtained from a study of OX40 agonist ivuxolimab in advanced cancers. Overall study context: The treatment was a fully human IgG2 OX40 agonist, ivuxolimab.

This clone was counted a single time. No antigen is known for it. The CDR3 totals 15 residues. Germline V gives CDR1 SGHDT, CDR2 YYEEEE. Trimming at V came to 4 bases and at J to 4 bases, leaving 6 bases not matched to a gene. TCRdb's table, derived via immunoSEQ multiplex PCR, lists solely in-frame clones and lacks some. The sample shows some 33,000 clones, 89% of them seen only once. Study observations and caveats: The CD4+ and CD8+ T cells in the blood had expanded clonally by week 6 at 0.1 to 3.0 mg/kg.

Sequenced material: CD4+ or CD8+ T cells sorted from blood, taken in a trial of the OX40 agonist ivuxolimab. The J gene is TRBJ2-7, the V gene TRBV5-6; 12 positions match TRBD2. This TCR came from an adult with an advanced solid tumor such as melanoma, head and neck, liver or kidney cancer. CDR3 DNA sequence: TGTGCCAGCAGCGGCGAGACTAGCGGGAGTTACGAGCAGTACTTC. Translated, it gives CASSGETSGSYEQYF.